These T cell receptor beta chains were read from a single sample in a study of shared clonotypes between healthy human individuals. Libraries were prepared by immunoSEQ multiplex PCR; TCRdb keeps only in-frame clonotypes and omits some of them. The sample comprises roughly 500,000 clones, 75% to 85% of which are singletons, and 10% to 15% rests with the top ten. What was sequenced was PBMCs. Every receptor here comes from a woman between 40 and 55 years old in good health. Some clones in this sample may be carry-over from other donors' samples. Each CDR3 is given with its conserved first and last residue. Fields, in order: V gene, CDR3 length, D gene, J gene, clone size, CDR3 DNA, CDR3 protein. A D gene is named only where the DNA matches it firmly. For some rows the clone size is stated as once, few or many, or as a class when expanded; others skip it.

>TRBV5-4|14|TRBD1|TRBJ2-7|-
TGTGCCAGCAGCCACGGCCAGGGGGCGTACGAGCAGTACTTC
CASSHGQGAYEQYF
>TRBV28|13|-|TRBJ1-2|-
TGTGCCAGCAGTTTATCGGGGGCTGATGGCTACACCTTC
CASSLSGADGYTF
>TRBV7-3|15|-|TRBJ2-7|-
TGTGCCAGCAGCTTAAATGGGGGGAGCTCCTACGAGCAGTACTTC
CASSLNGGSSYEQYF
>TRBV4-2|16|-|TRBJ2-5|few
TGTGCCAGCAGCCAAGACGGGAACCTTAGAGGAGAGACCCAGTACTTC
CASSQDGNLRGETQYF
>TRBV28|14|TRBD1|TRBJ1-4|-
TGTGCCAGCAGTTTAGGGACAGGAAGTGAAAAACTGTTTTTT
CASSLGTGSEKLFF
>TRBV7-2|15|-|TRBJ2-6|-
TGTGCCAGCAGGACGGCAAGGGCTGGGGCCAACGTCCTGACTTTC
CASRTARAGANVLTF
>TRBV10-3|14|TRBD1|TRBJ2-7|-
TGTGCCAGCACCCGGGACAGCGTCACCTACGAGCAGTACTTC
CASTRDSVTYEQYF
>TRBV13|13|-|TRBJ2-3|-
TGTGCCAGCAGCTTAAAAAGGGGCGATACGCAGTATTTT
CASSLKRGDTQYF
>TRBV11-2|13|-|TRBJ2-1|few
TGTGCCAGCGGGCTAGCGCGCAACAATGAGCAGTTCTTC
CASGLARNNEQFF
>TRBV18|15|TRBD1|TRBJ2-7|-
TGTGCCAGCTCACCACCGGGGACAGGGTTCTACGAGCAGTACTTC
CASSPPGTGFYEQYF
>TRBV29-1|12|-|TRBJ2-3|-
TGCAGCGCCCGGGGATACACAGATACGCAGTATTTT
CSARGYTDTQYF